This TCR beta chain derives from a study of CD8+CD57+ T cells in acquired aplastic anemia. The patients chosen for sequencing had shown expansion of CD8+CD57+ cells (detected by flow cytometry). TCR beta VDJ and CDR3 profiling used genomic DNA as template. TCRdb itself ran the reads through MiXCR, one entry per CDR3 protein. The table records just over 450,000 distinct CDR3 sequences, 25% to 40% of them present only once. The sequence was obtained from a human donor with aplastic anemia. Input material: sorted CD4+, CD8+, or CD8+CD57+ T cells (not recorded which) from PBMCs.

The CDR3 region has the DNA TGTGCCAGCAGTTATTCCAGGGTTAGCGTTGGCTACACCTTC. Protein: CASSYSRVSVGYTF. The genes are TRBV6-5 and TRBJ1-2, with a possible D match to TRBD1 (5 bases). The V end was cut by 3 bases, the J end by 7 bases, with 15 bases between. The germline gives CDR1 MNHEY, CDR2 SVGAGI. This CDR3 is 14 amino acids long.